These T cell receptor beta chains were read from a single sample in a study of human T cells and chemical hapten exposure. TCRdb reanalysed the RACE reads using MiXCR and keeps one entry per CDR3 protein. There are 80,000 to 100,000 distinct CDR3 sequences in the sample; roughly an eighth occur only once, and around 2.2% lies in the top ten. Sequences were derived from whole blood, sampled in connection with sensitization to the hapten diphenylcyclopropenone (DPC). The receptors shown here come from a woman aged 40 to 50 with alopecia areata. Some clones in this sample may be carry-over from other donors' samples. Both conserved end residues are part of each CDR3. D genes are given only for firm matches. Size is stated for part of the rows, as once, few or many counts, or as a class when the clone is expanded.

D	V	size	J	length	CDR3	DNA
TRBD2	TRBV12-3/TRBV12-4	-	TRBJ2-3	17	CASSFRSSGSPADTQYF	TGTGCCAGCAGTTTTAGGTCTAGCGGGAGCCCCGCAGATACGCAGTATTTT
-	TRBV30	few	TRBJ2-7	12	CAWSVSYYEQYF	TGTGCCTGGAGTGTGTCATACTACGAGCAGTACTTC
-	TRBV14	-	TRBJ2-1	16	CASSPPGDSAYNEQFF	TGTGCCAGCAGCCCACCGGGGGACAGCGCCTACAATGAGCAGTTCTTC
-	TRBV28	-	TRBJ1-5	15	CASSALWVLNQPQHF	TGTGCCAGCAGTGCCTTATGGGTTTTGAATCAGCCCCAGCATTTT
TRBD1	TRBV6-6	few	TRBJ1-5	16	CASSYRVGQGNQPQHF	TGTGCCAGCAGTTACAGGGTGGGACAGGGCAATCAGCCCCAGCATTTT
-	TRBV6-2/TRBV6-3	-	TRBJ1-2	18	CASNTNSRRHAPRLGYTF	TGTGCCAGCAATACCAATTCCCGGCGACATGCCCCAAGATTGGGCTACACCTTC
TRBD1	TRBV5-1	once	TRBJ1-6	15	CASSPGTGVNSPLHF	TGCGCCAGCAGTCCCGGGACAGGGGTAAATTCACCCCTCCACTTT
-	TRBV18	-	TRBJ2-7	18	CASSPPFLAPGASYEQYF	TGTGCCAGCTCACCACCTTTTCTCGCCCCGGGGGCGAGTTACGAGCAGTACTTC
TRBD1	TRBV9	few	TRBJ2-3	16	CASSVDTGDGSDTQYF	TGTGCCAGCAGCGTAGACACAGGGGATGGGTCCGATACGCAGTATTTT
-	TRBV29-1	few	TRBJ2-5	13	CSVEYATAAPQYF	TGCAGCGTTGAATATGCGACAGCGGCCCCCCAGTACTTC
-	TRBV27	many	TRBJ1-1	11	CASSLGGEAFF	TGTGCCAGCAGTTTAGGGGGTGAAGCTTTCTTT
TRBD1	TRBV30	many	TRBJ2-1	13	CAWSRTGNNEQFF	TGTGCCTGGAGTAGGACAGGGAATAATGAGCAGTTCTTC
TRBD1	TRBV6-6	many	TRBJ1-2	12	CASRGQGDGYTF	TGTGCCAGCAGGGGACAGGGAGATGGCTACACCTTC
-	TRBV20-1	many	TRBJ2-4	14	CSARDRVGGDIQYF	TGCAGTGCTAGAGATCGAGTGGGAGGAGACATTCAGTACTTC
-	TRBV12-3/TRBV12-4	few	TRBJ2-3	12	CASRGGLYNEYF	TGTGCCAGCAGGGGGGGCCTATATAACGAGTATTTT
-	TRBV20-1	few	TRBJ2-2	13	CSASGPNTGELFF	TGCAGTGCTAGTGGGCCGAACACCGGGGAGCTGTTTTTT
-	TRBV5-4	-	TRBJ1-2	12	CASSSNSYGYTF	TGTGCCAGCAGCTCTAACAGTTATGGCTACACCTTC
-	TRBV28	few	TRBJ2-7	16	CASSLSPLAPGHEQYF	TGTGCCAGCAGTTTATCCCCTCTAGCGCCGGGACACGAGCAGTACTTC
-	TRBV20-1	-	TRBJ2-3	13	CSAPVGGTDTQYF	TGCAGTGCTCCTGTCGGGGGCACAGATACGCAGTATTTT
TRBD1	TRBV19	-	TRBJ1-1	14	CTSTFGTVNTEALF	TGTACCAGTACCTTTGGGACAGTGAACACTGAAGCTCTCTTT
-	TRBV28	many	TRBJ2-7	14	CASSLVHGFYEQYF	TGTGCCAGCAGTTTAGTACACGGATTCTACGAGCAGTACTTC
-	TRBV12-3/TRBV12-4	many	TRBJ2-1	14	CATAKALGTNEQFF	TGTGCCACCGCCAAAGCTCTAGGGACCAATGAGCAGTTCTTC
-	TRBV6-5	-	TRBJ1-1	14	CASSYNGENTEAFF	TGTGCCAGCAGCTATAACGGGGAGAACACTGAAGCTTTCTTT
-	TRBV9	few	TRBJ2-1	14	CASSTPAGNNEQFF	TGTGCCAGCAGCACGCCCGCGGGTAACAATGAGCAGTTCTTC
TRBD1	TRBV4-3	-	TRBJ1-1	13	CASSADRGTEAFF	TGCGCCAGCAGCGCGGACAGGGGGACTGAAGCTTTCTTT
TRBD2	TRBV2	-	TRBJ2-3	14	CATLGRHRADTQYF	TGTGCCACTCTCGGGAGGCATAGGGCAGATACGCAGTATTTT
TRBD2	TRBV19	-	TRBJ2-3	15	CASSIGGLGTDTQYF	TGTGCCAGTAGTATTGGGGGACTAGGCACAGATACGCAGTATTTT
-	TRBV27	few	TRBJ1-1	13	CASRQGRLTEAFF	TGTGCCAGCAGGCAGGGAAGATTGACTGAAGCTTTCTTT
-	TRBV27	-	TRBJ2-7	14	CASSLGNRPYEQYF	TGTGCCAGCAGTTTGGGAAACAGGCCCTACGAGCAGTACTTC
-	TRBV16	-	TRBJ2-1	13	CASSQSSGGGWFF	TGTGCCAGCAGCCAATCGTCGGGCGGCGGGTGGTTCTTC
TRBD2	TRBV7-2	-	TRBJ2-1	17	CASSLGGGSVSYNEQFF	TGTGCCAGCAGCTTAGGCGGCGGGAGCGTATCCTACAATGAGCAGTTCTTC
TRBD1	TRBV28	few	TRBJ1-6	13	CAGSGQGKSPLHF	TGTGCCGGCAGCGGACAGGGGAAATCACCCCTCCACTTT
TRBD1	TRBV7-8	many	TRBJ2-7	15	CASSFQPRDRAEQYF	TGTGCCAGCAGCTTTCAACCTCGGGACAGGGCCGAGCAGTACTTC
TRBD1	TRBV28	few	TRBJ2-5	15	CASSLETGGKETQYF	TGTGCCAGCAGTTTGGAGACAGGGGGGAAAGAGACCCAGTACTTC
-	TRBV28	-	TRBJ1-6	13	CASSLPPDSPLHF	TGTGCCAGCAGTTTACCCCCGGATTCACCCCTCCACTTT
TRBD2	TRBV6-6	-	TRBJ2-7	14	CASSTGGRGYEQYF	TGTGCCAGCAGTACCGGCGGGAGGGGCTACGAGCAGTACTTC
TRBD2	TRBV30	many	TRBJ2-5	12	CACRLAGETQYF	TGTGCCTGCAGACTAGCGGGGGAGACCCAGTACTTC
TRBD2	TRBV6-5	-	TRBJ2-3	19	CASRMGGRKGNSRTDTQYF	TGTGCCAGCCGAATGGGCGGGAGAAAGGGTAATAGCCGCACAGATACGCAGTATTTT